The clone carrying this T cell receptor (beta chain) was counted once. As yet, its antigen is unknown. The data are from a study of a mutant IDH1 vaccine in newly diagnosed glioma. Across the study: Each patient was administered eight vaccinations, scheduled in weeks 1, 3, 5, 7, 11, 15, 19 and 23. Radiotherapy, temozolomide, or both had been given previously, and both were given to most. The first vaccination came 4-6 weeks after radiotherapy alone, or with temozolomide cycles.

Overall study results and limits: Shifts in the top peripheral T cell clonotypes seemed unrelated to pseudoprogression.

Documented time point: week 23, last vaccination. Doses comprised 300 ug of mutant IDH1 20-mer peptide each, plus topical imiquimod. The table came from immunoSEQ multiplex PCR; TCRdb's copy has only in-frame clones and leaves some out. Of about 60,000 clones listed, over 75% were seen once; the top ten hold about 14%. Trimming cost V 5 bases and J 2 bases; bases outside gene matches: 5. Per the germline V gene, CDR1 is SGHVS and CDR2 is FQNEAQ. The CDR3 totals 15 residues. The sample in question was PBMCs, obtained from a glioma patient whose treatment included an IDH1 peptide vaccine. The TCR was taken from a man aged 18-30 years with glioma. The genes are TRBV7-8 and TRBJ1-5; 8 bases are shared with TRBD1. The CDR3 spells CASSPRGPGNQPQHF. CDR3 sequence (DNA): TGTGCCAGCAGCCCCAGGGGGCCGGGCAATCAGCCCCAGCATTTT.